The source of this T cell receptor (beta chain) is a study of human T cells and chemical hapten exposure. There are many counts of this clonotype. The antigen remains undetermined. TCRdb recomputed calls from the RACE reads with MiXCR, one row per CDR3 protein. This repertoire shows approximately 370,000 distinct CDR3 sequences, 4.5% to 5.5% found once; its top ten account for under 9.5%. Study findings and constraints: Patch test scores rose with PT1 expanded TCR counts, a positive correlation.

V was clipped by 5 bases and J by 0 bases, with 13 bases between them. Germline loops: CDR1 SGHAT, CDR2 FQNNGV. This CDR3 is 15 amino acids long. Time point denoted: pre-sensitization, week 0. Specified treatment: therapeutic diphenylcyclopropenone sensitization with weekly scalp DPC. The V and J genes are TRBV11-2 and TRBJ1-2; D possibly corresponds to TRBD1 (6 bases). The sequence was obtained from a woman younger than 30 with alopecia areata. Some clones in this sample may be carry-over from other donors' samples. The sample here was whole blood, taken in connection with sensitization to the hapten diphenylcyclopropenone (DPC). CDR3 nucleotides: TGTGCCAGCAGCGAAGGATCAGGGGCTAACTATGGCTACACCTTC. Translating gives CASSEGSGANYGYTF.